This entry describes one TCR beta chain. These data belong to a study of blood T cell repertoires in COVID-19. In the original processing: Amplified reference gene primers provided the basis for estimating nucleated cell counts. The repertoire was sequenced with immunoSEQ multiplex PCR; TCRdb's copy has only in-frame clones and lacks some. The D gene and trimming were derived from the DNA, and the V and J assignments and clone size from that table. Of about 180,000 clones listed, more than 75% were seen once; the top ten hold under 7%. The CDR3 runs 10 residues. Trimming cost V 7 bases and J 8 bases, with 8 bases left between them. CDR1 is SNHLY, CDR2 FYNNEI, per germline. Enrolment of Seattle patients took place during active infection, and they were followed longitudinally.

The material sequenced was peripheral blood. V gene TRBV2 combines with J gene TRBJ1-2; no clear D gene. This sequence was found in a woman aged 50 to 60 with COVID-19, enrolled during active disease. In nucleotides, the CDR3 is TGTGCCAGCATTACACGCGGCTACACCTTC. This sequence encodes CASITRGYTF.